The 32 T cell receptor beta chains below were found in one sample sequenced in a study of T cells in Graves' hyperthyroidism and ophthalmopathy. Amplification of TCR beta CDR3 regions used RNA as the template. During a first-round RT-PCR of the TCR CDR3, the HTBI primer set was used. MiXCR, applied by TCRdb to the multiplex PCR reads, yields one record per CDR3 protein. The table lists nearly 250,000 distinct CDR3 sequences, 15% to 20% of them singletons. Sequenced input: blood. The receptor set was obtained from a woman under 30 with Graves' ophthalmopathy.

The chain uses TRBV28 and TRBJ1-6, with a weak D call TRBD1 (5 bases). Germline V gene data show CDR1 as MDHEN and CDR2 as SYDVKM. V shed 3 bases and J shed 7 bases, with 10 bases lying between them. The CDR3 has 14 amino acids. CDR3 in amino acids: CASSFIGTNSPLHF. In DNA form, the CDR3 reads TGTGCCAGCAGTTTTATAGGGACGAATTCACCCCTCCACTTT.

This clonotype was detected many times. The CDR3 sequence is CATRQGAQETQYF. CDR3 nucleotide sequence: TGTGCCACCCGACAGGGAGCACAAGAGACCCAGTACTTC. The V call is TRBV10-3, the J call TRBJ2-5, with TRBD1 matching 7 bases. The CDR3 covers 13 residues. Trimming cost V 10 bases and J 2 bases; bases outside gene matches: 7. Germline V gives CDR1 ENHRY, CDR2 SYGVKD.

The J gene is TRBJ2-1, the V gene TRBV5-1; 13 bases fit TRBD2. V gave up 0 bases and J gave up 5 bases; unmatched junction bases: 2. Germline-derived CDR1 and CDR2 are SGHRS and YFSETQ. CDR3 length equals 16 residues. CDR3 amino acids: CASSLGGLAGNNEQFF. The CDR3, as DNA: TGCGCCAGCAGCTTGGGGGGACTAGCGGGGAACAATGAGCAGTTCTTC. The entire variable domain, with the rest obtained from reference TRBV5-1 and TRBJ2-1, is as follows: KAGVTQTPRYLIKTRGQQVTLSCSPISGHRSVSWYQQTPGQGLQFLFEYFSETQRNKGNFPGRFSGRQFSNSRSEMNVSTLELGDSALYLCASSLGGLAGNNEQFFGPGTRLTVL.

This clonotype was detected ten times or more. CDR3 region: CSARGGQYEQYF. DNA for the CDR3: TGCAGTGCTAGAGGGGGCCAGTACGAGCAGTACTTC. The gene calls are TRBV20-1 and TRBJ2-7; TRBD1 is a possible D gene (5 bases). Germline V gene sequence: CDR1 DFQATT, CDR2 SNEGSKA (reference sequence). This CDR3 region has 12 residues. Trimming left V 1 base short and J 4 bases short, with 8 bases between.

The CDR3 DNA reads TGTGCCAGTAGTACCTCCACAGGGGGCGGCAATCAGCCCCAGCATTTT. Encoded protein: CASSTSTGGGNQPQHF. The chain combines TRBV19 with TRBJ1-5; 9 nucleotides line up with TRBD1. This CDR3 has 16 residues. Per germline, CDR1 LNHDA and CDR2 SQIVND (reference sequence). With V trimmed by 4 bases and J by 2 bases, 6 bases remained unmatched.

This clonotype appeared a few times. CDR3 in amino acids: CATSRDATPTGELFF. The CDR3 bases are TGTGCCACCAGCAGAGATGCGACCCCCACCGGGGAGCTGTTTTTT. The chain links TRBV15 to TRBJ2-2; D is ambiguous. The CDR3 consists of 15 residues. Trimming removed 0 bases from V and 4 bases from J, with 9 bases in between. Germline assignment: CDR1 LNHNV and CDR2 YYDKDF (reference sequence).

The sample holds many counts of this clonotype. One junction end does not reproduce the germline sequence, and a read error may be involved. The gene calls are TRBV2 and TRBJ1-1; possible D gene TRBD1, 5 bases. Looked up from germline, CDR1 is SNHLY and CDR2 is FYNNEI. The length of the CDR3 is 16 residues. The CDR3 bases are TGTGCCAGCAGTCAAGCCCTGACAGACCTTAACACTGAAGCTTTCTTT. It encodes CASSQALTDLNTEAFF.

The sample holds many counts of this clonotype. The chain couples TRBV28 to TRBJ2-7, with D possibly matching TRBD2 (5 bases). The germline CDR1 and CDR2 sequences are MDHEN and SYDVKM. V was pared by 5 bases and J by 6 bases, with 20 bases between. This CDR3 region has 15 residues. The CDR3 DNA follows: TGTGCCAGCAGTCAGCACGGACGGACTCTCGGCGAGCAGTACTTC. Translation gives CASSQHGRTLGEQYF.

This clonotype was picked up many times. J is TRBJ2-7 and V is TRBV27; D call uncertain. The CDR3 sequence is 14 residues long. Germline-derived CDR1 and CDR2 are MNHEY and SMNVEV (reference sequence). V lost 4 bases and J lost 0, with 10 bases in between. CDR3 sequence: CASSSGRNSYEQYF. DNA of the CDR3: TGTGCCAGCAGTTCCGGGCGGAACTCCTACGAGCAGTACTTC.

This clonotype has just a few counts. The chain couples TRBV3-1 to TRBJ1-1; D call uncertain. This CDR3 contains 15 residues. Trimming cost V 0 bases and J 0 bases, with 8 bases left between them. In germline, CDR1 is LGHDT, CDR2 YNNKEL (reference sequence). The CDR3 loop reads CASSQDLLMNTEAFF. The DNA of the CDR3 is TGTGCCAGCAGCCAAGATCTACTTATGAACACTGAAGCTTTCTTT.

This clonotype was seen repeatedly, ten times or more. V and J are TRBV12-3 or TRBV12-4 and TRBJ2-1; 12 bases align to TRBD2. The CDR3 covers 19 residues. The junction had 16 bases not matched to a gene; V was cut back by 5 bases and J by 5 bases. The CDR3 coding sequence is TGTGCCAGCAGTCCTACGACTAGCGGGAGATCGAGGCTTAACAATGAGCAGTTCTTC. Translation gives CASSPTTSGRSRLNNEQFF.

This clonotype was recorded at least ten times. The V call is TRBV2, the J call TRBJ1-2, with a tentative D call TRBD1 (5 bases). V dropped 9 bases and J dropped 4 bases, with 21 bases sitting between them. Germline V lookup: CDR1 SNHLY, CDR2 FYNNEI. The CDR3 has 15 residues. The CDR3 loop is CARGPGPSSSYGYTF. The CDR3 nucleotides read TGTGCCAGGGGACCTGGGCCTTCTTCATCCTATGGCTACACCTTC.

This clonotype was seen ten or more times. This chain uses TRBV15 with TRBJ2-7, with TRBD1 matching over 7 bases. The V gene's germline CDR1 is LNHNV and CDR2 YYDKDF (reference sequence). The CDR3 is 14 residues long. V gave up 1 base and J gave up 3 bases; unmatched junction bases: 3. This CDR3 reads CATSRGDRNYEQYF. The CDR3 DNA reads TGTGCCACCAGCAGAGGGGACAGAAACTACGAGCAGTACTTC.

This clonotype showed up many times. This rearrangement joins TRBV12-3 or TRBV12-4 to TRBJ2-3, with D tentatively TRBD2 (6 bases). The V end was cut by 7 bases, the J end by 1 base, with 18 bases between. The CDR3 runs 16 residues. The CDR3 here is CASNSPGERGTDTQYF. The CDR3 DNA is TGTGCCAGCAACTCTCCGGGGGAGAGGGGCACAGATACGCAGTATTTT.

This clonotype has at least ten counts. This chain uses TRBV5-1 with TRBJ2-2; 9 bases align to TRBD1. The CDR3 is made up of 14 amino acids. Germline-derived CDR1 and CDR2 are SGHRS and YFSETQ. Trimming took 3 bases from V and 7 from J; bases not matched to a gene: 4. The CDR3, as DNA: TGCGCCAGCAGCTACAGGGGGCTAAACGGGGAGCTGTTTTTT. This translates into CASSYRGLNGELFF.

Ten or more counts support this clonotype. This chain uses TRBV7-9 with TRBJ2-3, with TRBD2 matching over 13 bases. The CDR3 runs 15 residues. V lost 10 bases, J lost 0 bases, and 4 bases stayed unmatched. Germline CDR1 and CDR2: SEHNR and FQNEAQ (reference sequence). CDR3 in DNA: TGTGCCACCGTGGGACTAGCGGGGAGCACAGATACGCAGTATTTT. This gives the protein CATVGLAGSTDTQYF.

This clonotype came up many times. The genes are TRBV12-3 or TRBV12-4 and TRBJ2-1, with D unresolved. The length of the CDR3 is 15 residues. The ends were cut back, 5 bases at V and 0 bases at J, with 11 bases in the middle. The CDR3 loop is CASSQVLSSYNEQFF. For the CDR3, the DNA is TGTGCCAGCAGTCAAGTATTGTCCTCCTACAATGAGCAGTTCTTC.

This clonotype was detected ten times or more. The chain recombines TRBV7-9 with TRBJ2-1; possibly TRBD2 for D (6 bases). Germline CDR1 reads SEHNR; CDR2 reads FQNEAQ (reference sequence). This CDR3 region has 15 residues. Deletions cut 1 base from V and 6 bases from J, with 13 bases between. Here the CDR3 reads CASSLGIAEANEQFF. In nucleotides, the CDR3 is TGTGCCAGCAGCTTAGGGATAGCGGAGGCCAATGAGCAGTTCTTC.

The CDR3 protein is CASSLEREVAGRGEQYF. The CDR3, as DNA: TGTGCCAGCAGCCTGGAACGCGAGGTAGCGGGAAGAGGCGAGCAGTACTTC. The chain has TRBV4-2 and TRBJ2-7; TRBD2 matches 8 bases. Germline CDR1 LGHNA, CDR2 YNFKEQ. CDR3 size: 17 residues. J was trimmed by 6 bases and V by 4 bases; bases with no gene match: 17.

This clonotype was seen at least ten times. The chain joins TRBV20-1 to TRBJ1-1; D is uncertain. The germline V gene has CDR1 DFQATT and CDR2 SNEGSKA (reference sequence). The length of the CDR3 is 13 residues. V lost 7 bases to trimming and J lost 0 bases, with 12 bases between them. The CDR3 DNA reads as TGCAGTGTTGGCGGCTGGATGAACACTGAAGCTTTCTTT. This sequence encodes CSVGGWMNTEAFF.

This clonotype was observed many times. J is TRBJ1-2 and V is TRBV10-2; the D is unclear. CDR3 length: 12 residues. The V gene lost 3 bases and the J gene lost 2 bases, with 4 bases spanning the gap. Looked up from germline, CDR1 is WSHSY and CDR2 is SAAADI. The CDR3 nucleotides are TGCGCCAGCAGTGACACCAACTATGGCTACACCTTC. Protein sequence: CASSDTNYGYTF.

In its sample, this clonotype was seen a few times. The chain recombines TRBV2 with TRBJ1-6; D not resolved. Trimming stripped 1 base from V and 13 bases from J, with 14 bases between. From germline, CDR1 is SNHLY and CDR2 FYNNEI. This CDR3 has 14 amino acids. CDR3: CASSEGGGPGPLHF. The CDR3, as DNA: TGTGCCAGCAGTGAAGGGGGAGGGCCGGGGCCCCTCCACTTT.

This clonotype occurred a few times. The chain couples TRBV20-1 to TRBJ2-2; possibly TRBD1 or TRBD2 for D (6 bases each). The V gene lost 3 bases and the J gene lost 2 bases, with 13 bases spanning the gap. Germline CDR1 reads DFQATT; CDR2 reads SNEGSKA (reference sequence). This CDR3 spans 15 amino acids. The CDR3 protein is CSASGGGTNTGELFF. As DNA, the CDR3 is TGCAGTGCTAGCGGAGGGGGGACCAACACCGGGGAGCTGTTTTTT.

This clonotype was observed many times. V gene TRBV27 combines with J gene TRBJ1-2; D may be TRBD1 (5 bases). The CDR3 runs 14 residues. The germline V gene encodes CDR1 MNHEY and CDR2 SMNVEV (reference sequence). The germline V and J ends were trimmed by 5 bases and 7 bases, with 17 bases remaining between them. The CDR3 DNA follows: TGTGCCAGCAGTCCCGGGACGGCGGGCGGTGGCTACACCTTC. Its protein is CASSPGTAGGGYTF.

This clonotype was picked up a small number of times. This rearrangement joins TRBV6-1 to TRBJ1-2, with TRBD1 identical over 10 bases. V gave up 5 bases and J gave up 6 bases; unmatched junction bases: 3. CDR1 is MNHNS, CDR2 SASEGT, per germline. The CDR3 is 13 residues long. CDR3 DNA sequence: TGTGCCAGCAGTCGACAGGGGGCGCATGGCTACACCTTC. This encodes CASSRQGAHGYTF.

The chain links TRBV20-1 to TRBJ2-7, with 10 bases identical to TRBD2. Germline V lookup: CDR1 DFQATT, CDR2 SNEGSKA (reference sequence). The CDR3 consists of 14 residues. V was pared by 3 bases and J by 6 bases, with 8 bases of the junction left unmatched. The CDR3 coding sequence is TGCAGTGCTAGTGGTAGCGGGGGGCTGCGCGAGCAGTACTTC. Its translation: CSASGSGGLREQYF.

This clonotype was observed at least ten times. This rearrangement joins TRBV27 to TRBJ1-2, with TRBD1 identical over 9 bases. From germline, CDR1 is MNHEY and CDR2 SMNVEV (reference sequence). V was pared by 1 base and J by 7 bases, with 13 bases of the junction left unmatched. This CDR3 spans 17 amino acids. DNA for the CDR3: TGTGCCAGCAGTTTATTGGGACAGGGCGCTGATACTATTGGCTACACCTTC. Its translation is CASSLLGQGADTIGYTF.

This clonotype was counted a few times. The V call is TRBV19, the J call TRBJ2-6; unclear D gene. Germline V lookup: CDR1 LNHDA, CDR2 SQIVND (reference sequence). V was cut by 5 bases and J by 0 bases, with 8 bases left in between. CDR3 length: 15 amino acids. This chain's CDR3 is CASSATVSGANVLTF. The CDR3 DNA follows: TGTGCCAGTAGTGCGACGGTCTCTGGGGCCAACGTCCTGACTTTC.

This clonotype was seen many times. The chain is built from TRBV6-2 or TRBV6-3 and TRBJ2-2, with 12 bases identical to TRBD2. This CDR3 is built from 17 residues. The V gene's germline CDR1 is MNHEY and CDR2 SVGEGT. V lost 2 bases and J lost 5; bases outside the gene matches: 6. CDR3 loop: CASSYPLAGGLTGELFF. CDR3 coding DNA: TGTGCCAGCAGTTACCCGCTAGCGGGAGGGTTGACCGGGGAGCTGTTTTTT.

This clonotype showed up many times. V usage is TRBV30 and J usage is TRBJ2-1; the match to TRBD2 covers 11 bases. The V gene end was trimmed by 4 bases and the J gene end by 7 bases; junction bases not matched to a gene: 0. This CDR3 has 12 amino acids. CDR1 and CDR2 (germline): GTSNPN, SVGIG (reference sequence). The CDR3 DNA is TGTGCCTGGACTAGCGGGGGGAATGAGCAGTTCTTC. It yields the protein CAWTSGGNEQFF.

This clonotype was seen ten or more times. The V and J genes are TRBV12-3 or TRBV12-4 and TRBJ1-5; 8 bases fit TRBD1. V lost 3 bases to trimming and J lost 9 bases; unmatched junction nucleotides: 7. This CDR3 contains 14 residues. CDR3 bases: TGTGCCAGCAGTTTTTCCACAGGGGGTTCGCCCCAGCATTTT. Translation: CASSFSTGGSPQHF.

This clonotype was found a few times. This may arise from a read error, as a much more abundant clone is one base away. V is TRBV11-3 and J is TRBJ2-2; D remains unclear. Per germline, CDR1 SGHNT and CDR2 YENEEA. Trimming removed 0 bases at V and 0 bases at J, with 14 bases between. There are 18 residues in the CDR3. CDR3 region: CASSLDSLGETNTGELFF. CDR3 sequence (DNA): TGTGCCAGCAGCTTAGATTCCCTAGGAGAAACGAACACCGGGGAGCTGTTTTTT.